What follows is one T cell receptor (beta chain) and its context. These data come from a study of blood T cell repertoires in COVID-19. The wider study: Italy, Spain and the United States were the sources of the convalescent and acute COVID-19 samples.

Sequencing was performed with immunoSEQ multiplex PCR; in TCRdb, only in-frame clones are kept and a portion is missing. The sample yields about 190,000 clones, 70% to 85% seen once. This CDR3 has 13 residues. Germline CDR1 SGHRS, CDR2 YFSETQ. V was shortened by 1 base and J by 10 bases, with 12 bases between the two germline ends. Sequencing was carried out using peripheral blood. V gene TRBV5-1 combines with J gene TRBJ2-1, with D tentatively TRBD1 (5 bases). The clonotype originates from a man aged 45-65 years who had recovered from COVID-19. CDR3 sequence reads: CASSLTDRGEQFF. CDR3 nucleotide sequence: TGCGCCAGCAGCTTGACCGATAGGGGCGAGCAGTTCTTC.